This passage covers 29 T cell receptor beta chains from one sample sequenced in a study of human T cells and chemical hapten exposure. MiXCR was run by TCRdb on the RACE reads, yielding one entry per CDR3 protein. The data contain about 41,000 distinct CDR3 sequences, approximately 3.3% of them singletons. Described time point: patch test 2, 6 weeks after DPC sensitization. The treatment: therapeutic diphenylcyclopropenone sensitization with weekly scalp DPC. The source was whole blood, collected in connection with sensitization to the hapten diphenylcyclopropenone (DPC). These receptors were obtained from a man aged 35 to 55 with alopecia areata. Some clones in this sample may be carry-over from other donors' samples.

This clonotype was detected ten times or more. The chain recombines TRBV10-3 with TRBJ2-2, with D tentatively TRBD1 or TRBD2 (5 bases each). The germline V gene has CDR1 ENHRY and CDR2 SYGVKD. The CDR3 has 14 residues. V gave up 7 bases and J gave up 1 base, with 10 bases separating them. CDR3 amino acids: CAITGTGNTGELFF. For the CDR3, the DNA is TGTGCCATCACGGGGACGGGGAACACCGGGGAGCTGTTTTTT.

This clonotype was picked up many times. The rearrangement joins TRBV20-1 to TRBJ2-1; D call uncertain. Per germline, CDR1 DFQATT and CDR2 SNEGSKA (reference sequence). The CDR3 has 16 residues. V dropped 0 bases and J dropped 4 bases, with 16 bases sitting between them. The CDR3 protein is CSARDLQTFLYNEQFF. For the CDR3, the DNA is TGCAGTGCTAGAGATTTACAGACCTTCCTGTACAATGAGCAGTTCTTC.

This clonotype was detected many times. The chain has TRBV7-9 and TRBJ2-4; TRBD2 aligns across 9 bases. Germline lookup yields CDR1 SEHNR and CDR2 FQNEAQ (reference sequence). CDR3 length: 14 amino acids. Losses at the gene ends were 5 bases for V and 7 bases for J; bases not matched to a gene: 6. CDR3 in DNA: TGTGCCAGCAGCGGTAGCGGGAGACTGAACATTCAGTACTTC. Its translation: CASSGSGRLNIQYF.

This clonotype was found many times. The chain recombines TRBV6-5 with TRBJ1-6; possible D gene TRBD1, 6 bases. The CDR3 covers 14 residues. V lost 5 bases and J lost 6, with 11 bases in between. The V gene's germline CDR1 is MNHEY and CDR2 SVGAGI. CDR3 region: CASSPDRLNSPLHF. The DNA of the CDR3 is TGTGCCAGCAGTCCCGACAGGCTTAATTCACCCCTCCACTTT.

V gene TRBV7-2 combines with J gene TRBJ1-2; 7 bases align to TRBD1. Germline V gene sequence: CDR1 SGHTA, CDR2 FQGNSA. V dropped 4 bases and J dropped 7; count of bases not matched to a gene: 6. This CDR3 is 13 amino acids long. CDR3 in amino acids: CASSSGTERGYTF. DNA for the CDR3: TGTGCCAGCAGCTCCGGGACAGAACGTGGCTACACCTTC. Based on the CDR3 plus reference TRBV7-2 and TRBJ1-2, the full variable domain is GAGVSQSPSNKVTEKGKDVELRCDPISGHTALYWYRQSLGQGLEFLIYFQGNSAPDKSGLPSDRFSAERTGGSVSTLTIQRTQQEDSAVYLCASSSGTERGYTFGSGTRLTVV.

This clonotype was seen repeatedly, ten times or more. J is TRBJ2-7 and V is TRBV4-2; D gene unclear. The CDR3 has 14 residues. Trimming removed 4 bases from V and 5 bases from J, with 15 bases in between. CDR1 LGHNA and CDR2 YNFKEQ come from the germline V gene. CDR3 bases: TGTGCCAGCAGCCTCTACTCGGGCACCGACGAGCAGTACTTC. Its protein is CASSLYSGTDEQYF.

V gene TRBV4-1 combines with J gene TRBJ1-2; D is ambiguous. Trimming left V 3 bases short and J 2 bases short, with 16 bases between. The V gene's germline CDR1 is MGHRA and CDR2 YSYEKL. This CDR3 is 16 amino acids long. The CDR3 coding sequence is TGCGCCAGCAGCCAGGCGGACGGGATTTTCAACTATGGCTACACCTTC. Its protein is CASSQADGIFNYGYTF.

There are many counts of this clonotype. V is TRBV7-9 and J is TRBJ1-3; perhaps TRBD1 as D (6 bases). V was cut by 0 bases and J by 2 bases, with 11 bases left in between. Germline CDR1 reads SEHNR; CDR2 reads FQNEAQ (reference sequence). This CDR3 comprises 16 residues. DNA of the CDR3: TGTGCCAGCAGCTTAGCAGGACAGACCCCTGGAAACACCATATATTTT. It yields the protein CASSLAGQTPGNTIYF.

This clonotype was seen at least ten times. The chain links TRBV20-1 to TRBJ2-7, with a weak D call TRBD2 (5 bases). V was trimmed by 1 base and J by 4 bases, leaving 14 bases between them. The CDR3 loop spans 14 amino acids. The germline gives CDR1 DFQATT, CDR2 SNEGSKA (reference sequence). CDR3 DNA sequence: TGCAGTGCTAGAGTCCACGGGAAGGAGTACGAGCAGTACTTC. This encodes CSARVHGKEYEQYF.

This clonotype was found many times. The CDR3 loop is CAISAGTASPEAFF. For the CDR3, the DNA is TGTGCCATCAGTGCCGGGACAGCCTCCCCTGAAGCTTTCTTT. V gene TRBV10-3 combines with J gene TRBJ1-1; 7 positions match TRBD1. The CDR3 has 14 residues. Trimming removed 4 bases from V and 6 bases from J; junction bases left unmatched: 8. Germline V lookup: CDR1 ENHRY, CDR2 SYGVKD.

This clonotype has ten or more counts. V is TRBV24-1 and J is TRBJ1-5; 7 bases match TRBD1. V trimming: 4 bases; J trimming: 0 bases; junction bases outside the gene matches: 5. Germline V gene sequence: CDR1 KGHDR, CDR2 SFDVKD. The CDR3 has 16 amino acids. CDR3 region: CATSEGQDYSNQPQHF. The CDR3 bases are TGTGCCACCAGTGAAGGACAGGATTATAGCAATCAGCCCCAGCATTTT.

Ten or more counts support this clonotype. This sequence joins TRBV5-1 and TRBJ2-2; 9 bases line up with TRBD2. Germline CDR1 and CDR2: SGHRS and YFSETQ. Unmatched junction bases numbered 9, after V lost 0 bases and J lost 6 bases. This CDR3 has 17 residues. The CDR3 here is CASSLALVAGEPGELFF. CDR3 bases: TGCGCCAGCAGCTTGGCCCTGGTAGCGGGAGAGCCCGGGGAGCTGTTTTTT.

CDR3 sequence reads: CASSKGQVSTEAFF. For the CDR3, the DNA is TGTGCCAGCAGTAAGGGACAGGTCTCCACTGAAGCTTTCTTT. The chain joins TRBV2 to TRBJ1-1; 8 nucleotides line up with TRBD1. The germline gives CDR1 SNHLY, CDR2 FYNNEI. This CDR3 comprises 14 residues. V gave up 5 bases and J gave up 4 bases; unmatched junction bases: 6.

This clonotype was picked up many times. CDR3 residues: CASSDGTSGSGDEQFF. The CDR3 DNA reads TGCGCCAGCAGTGATGGGACTAGCGGGAGTGGGGATGAGCAGTTCTTC. The V and J genes are TRBV10-1 and TRBJ2-1, with 14 bases that match TRBD2. The CDR3 is 16 amino acids. The ends lost 3 bases at V and 8 bases at J; junction bases unmatched: 6. Germline CDR1 and CDR2: WNHNN and SYGVQD (reference sequence).

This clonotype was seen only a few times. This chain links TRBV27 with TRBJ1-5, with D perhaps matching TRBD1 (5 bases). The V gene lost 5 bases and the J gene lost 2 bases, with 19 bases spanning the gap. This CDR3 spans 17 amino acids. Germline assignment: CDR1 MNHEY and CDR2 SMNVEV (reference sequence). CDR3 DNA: TGTGCCAGCAGTGCTCGGGGCATCCTCACGGGCAATCAGCCCCAGCATTTT. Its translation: CASSARGILTGNQPQHF.

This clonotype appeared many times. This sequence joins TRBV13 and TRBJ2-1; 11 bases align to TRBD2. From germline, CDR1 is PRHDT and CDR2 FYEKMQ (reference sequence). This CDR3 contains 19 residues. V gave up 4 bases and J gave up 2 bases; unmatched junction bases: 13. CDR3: CASSSGLAAEPATYNEQFF. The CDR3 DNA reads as TGTGCCAGCAGCTCGGGACTAGCGGCCGAGCCGGCTACCTACAATGAGCAGTTCTTC.

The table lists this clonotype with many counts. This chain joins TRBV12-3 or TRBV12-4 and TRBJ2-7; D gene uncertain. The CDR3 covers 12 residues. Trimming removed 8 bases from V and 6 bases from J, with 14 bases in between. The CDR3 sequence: CASGQVRFEQYF. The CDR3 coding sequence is TGTGCCAGCGGTCAGGTGCGATTCGAGCAGTACTTC.

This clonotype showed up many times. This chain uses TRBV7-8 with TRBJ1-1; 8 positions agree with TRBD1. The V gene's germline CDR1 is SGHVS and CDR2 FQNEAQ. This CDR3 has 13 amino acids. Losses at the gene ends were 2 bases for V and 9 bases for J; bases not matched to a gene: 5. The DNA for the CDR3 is TGTGCCAGCAGCTTAAATCAGGGGGCGAAAGCTTTCTTT. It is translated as CASSLNQGAKAFF.

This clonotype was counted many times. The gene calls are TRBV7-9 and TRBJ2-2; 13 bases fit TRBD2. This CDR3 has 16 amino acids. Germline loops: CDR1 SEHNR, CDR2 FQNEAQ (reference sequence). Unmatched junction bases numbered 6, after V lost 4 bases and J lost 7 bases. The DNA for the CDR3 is TGTGCCAGCAGCTCACCGACTAGCGGGAGGAGCGGGGAGCTGTTTTTT. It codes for CASSSPTSGRSGELFF.

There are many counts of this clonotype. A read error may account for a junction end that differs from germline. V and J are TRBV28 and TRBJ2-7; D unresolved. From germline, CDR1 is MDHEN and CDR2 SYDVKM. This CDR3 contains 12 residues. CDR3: CASSLNIGPNSF. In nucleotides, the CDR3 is TGTGCCAGCAGTTTAAATATCGGGCCTAATTCCTTC.

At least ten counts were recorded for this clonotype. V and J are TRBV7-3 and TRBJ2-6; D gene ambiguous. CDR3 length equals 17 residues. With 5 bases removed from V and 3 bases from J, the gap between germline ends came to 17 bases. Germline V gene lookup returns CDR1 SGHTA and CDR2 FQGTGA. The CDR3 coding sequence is TGTGCCAGCAGCCCGCGACCGTCTGGTTTTGGGGCCAACGTCCTGACTTTC. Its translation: CASSPRPSGFGANVLTF. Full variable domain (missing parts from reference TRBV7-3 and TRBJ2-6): GAGVSQTPSNKVTEKGKYVELRCDPISGHTALYWYRQSLGQGPEFLIYFQGTGAADDSGLPNDRFFAVRPEGSVSTLKIQRTERGDSAVYLCASSPRPSGFGANVLTFGAGSRLTVL.

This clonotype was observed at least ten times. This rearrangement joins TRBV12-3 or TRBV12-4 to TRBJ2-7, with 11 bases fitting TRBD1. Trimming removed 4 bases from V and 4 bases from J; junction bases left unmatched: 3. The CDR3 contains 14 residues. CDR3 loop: CASSWGQGGYEQYF. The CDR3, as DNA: TGTGCCAGCAGTTGGGGACAGGGGGGTTACGAGCAGTACTTC.

The CDR3 DNA is TGTGCCAGCAGTGAAGGAAAGGCCGACAGGGTGATTAATCAGCCCCAGCATTTT. Protein sequence: CASSEGKADRVINQPQHF. This chain uses TRBV6-1 with TRBJ1-5; 7 nucleotides align to TRBD1. The CDR3 is made up of 18 amino acids. With V trimmed by 1 base and J by 4 bases, 13 bases remained unmatched. From germline, CDR1 is MNHNS and CDR2 SASEGT.

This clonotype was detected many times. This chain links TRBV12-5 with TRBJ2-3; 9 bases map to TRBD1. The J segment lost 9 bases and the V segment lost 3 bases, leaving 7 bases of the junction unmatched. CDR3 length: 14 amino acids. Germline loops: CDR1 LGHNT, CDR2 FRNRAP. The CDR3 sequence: CASGLGQGQDTQYF. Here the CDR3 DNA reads TGTGCTAGTGGTTTAGGACAGGGGCAAGACACGCAGTATTTT.

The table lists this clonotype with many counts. The CDR3 DNA follows: TGTGCCAGCTCACCGCGGACAGGGACGGACACTGAAGCTTTCTTT. Its translation is CASSPRTGTDTEAFF. The chain couples TRBV18 to TRBJ1-1; the match to TRBD1 covers 8 bases. Germline CDR1 reads KGHSH; CDR2 reads LQKENI. The CDR3 has 15 residues. Germline trimming cut 3 bases from V and 3 bases from J; bases unmatched to any gene: 6.

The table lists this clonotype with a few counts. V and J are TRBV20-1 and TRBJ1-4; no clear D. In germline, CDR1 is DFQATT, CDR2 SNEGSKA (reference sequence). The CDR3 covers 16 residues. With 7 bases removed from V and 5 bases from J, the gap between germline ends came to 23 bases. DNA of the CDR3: TGCAGTGTTCAGAAAGGAACAGCCCGTGCGAATGAAAAACTGTTTTTT. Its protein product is CSVQKGTARANEKLFF.

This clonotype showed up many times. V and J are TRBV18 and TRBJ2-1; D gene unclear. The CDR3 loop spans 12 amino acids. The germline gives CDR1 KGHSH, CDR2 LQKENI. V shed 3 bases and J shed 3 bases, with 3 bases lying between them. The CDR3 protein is CASSPGYNEQFF. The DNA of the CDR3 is TGTGCCAGCTCACCGGGCTACAATGAGCAGTTCTTC.

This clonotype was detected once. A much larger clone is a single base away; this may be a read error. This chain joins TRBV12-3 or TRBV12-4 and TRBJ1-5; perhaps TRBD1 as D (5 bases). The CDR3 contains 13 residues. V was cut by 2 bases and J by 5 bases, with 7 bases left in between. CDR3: CASSLLRDQPQHF. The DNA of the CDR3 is TGTGCCAGCAGTTTACTCAGGGATCAGCCCCAGCATTTT.

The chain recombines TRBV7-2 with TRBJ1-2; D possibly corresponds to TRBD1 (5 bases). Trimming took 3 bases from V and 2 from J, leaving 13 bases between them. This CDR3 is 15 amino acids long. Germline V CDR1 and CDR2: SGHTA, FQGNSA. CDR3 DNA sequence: TGTGCCAGCAGCTTCCCAGGGAGTGGAAACTATGGCTACACCTTC. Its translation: CASSFPGSGNYGYTF.